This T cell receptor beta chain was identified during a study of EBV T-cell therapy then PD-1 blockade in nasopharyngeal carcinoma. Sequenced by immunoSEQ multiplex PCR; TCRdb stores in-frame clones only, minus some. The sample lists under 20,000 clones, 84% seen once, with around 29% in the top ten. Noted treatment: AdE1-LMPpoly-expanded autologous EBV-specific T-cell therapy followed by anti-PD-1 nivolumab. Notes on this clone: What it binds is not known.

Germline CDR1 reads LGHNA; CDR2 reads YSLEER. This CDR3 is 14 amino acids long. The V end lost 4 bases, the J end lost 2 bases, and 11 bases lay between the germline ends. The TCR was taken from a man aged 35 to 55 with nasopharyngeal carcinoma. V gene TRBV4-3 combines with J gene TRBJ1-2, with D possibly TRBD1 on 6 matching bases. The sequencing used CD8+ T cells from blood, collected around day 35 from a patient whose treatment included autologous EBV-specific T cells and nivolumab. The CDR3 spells CASSLGQFNYGYTF. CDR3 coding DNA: TGCGCCAGCAGCCTTGGACAGTTCAACTATGGCTACACCTTC.